Below are 9 T cell receptor beta chains sequenced from a single sample in a study of regulatory T cells in long-lasting Graves disease. Time point: persistent/refractory GD, antithyroid drugs over 5 years with positive TRAb. Isolated PBMC RNA provided the starting material for the TCR library. Arm-PCR with iRepertoire HTBI primers amplified the CDR3 regions for these TCR beta libraries. TCRdb redid the calling of the multiplex PCR reads with MiXCR, one entry per CDR3 protein. The sample lists 650,000 to 700,000 distinct CDR3 sequences; around 30% were seen once. The sequences come from peripheral blood mononuclear cells (PBMCs), collected when the disease was refractory, from a patient treated with antithyroid drugs. These receptors originate from a female donor with Graves disease.

The chain links TRBV6-5 to TRBJ1-1, with D hard to call. The CDR3 contains 15 residues. Germline lookup yields CDR1 MNHEY and CDR2 SVGAGI. The V gene lost 3 bases and the J gene lost 5 bases, with 16 bases spanning the gap. In nucleotides, the CDR3 is TGTGCCAGCAGTTATCGGAGGTTTGGCGGGACTGAAGCTTTCTTT. Protein sequence: CASSYRRFGGTEAFF.

This clonotype was picked up many times. This chain joins TRBV2 and TRBJ1-6; D is perhaps TRBD1 (5 bases). The CDR3 totals 14 residues. Trimming removed 7 bases at V and 5 bases at J, with 12 bases between. The germline V gene has CDR1 SNHLY and CDR2 FYNNEI. CDR3 amino acids: CASTIGADNSPLHF. CDR3 nucleotide sequence: TGTGCCAGCACCATTGGGGCAGATAATTCACCCCTCCACTTT. The full variable domain, in which reference TRBV2 and TRBJ1-6 provide the parts outside the CDR3, is EPEVTQTPSHQVTQMGQEVILRCVPISNHLYFYWYRQILGQKVEFLVSFYNNEISEKSEIFDDQFSVERPDGSNFTLKIRSTKLEDSAMYFCASTIGADNSPLHFGNGTRLTVT.

The chain is built from TRBV12-3 or TRBV12-4 and TRBJ2-5, with a possible D match to TRBD1 (8 bases). V lost 5 bases and J 5 bases, leaving 18 bases between the germline ends. The CDR3 contains 15 residues. CDR3 loop: CASSGGGTGGETQYF. CDR3 DNA sequence: TGTGCCAGCAGTGGGGGGGGGACAGGTGGGGAGACCCAGTACTTC.

V gene TRBV28 combines with J gene TRBJ1-2, with D possibly being TRBD1 (5 bases). The V gene's germline CDR1 is MDHEN and CDR2 SYDVKM. The V end was cut by 2 bases, the J end by 4 bases, with 8 bases between. The CDR3 is 13 amino acids. The CDR3, as DNA: TGTGCCAGCAGTTTAGTGGGGCCCTATGGCTACACCTTC. Translated: CASSLVGPYGYTF.

This clonotype was observed many times. V and J are TRBV7-9 and TRBJ1-2; 10 nucleotides match TRBD1. V dropped 5 bases and J dropped 0; count of bases not matched to a gene: 6. The CDR3 is 16 residues long. In germline, CDR1 is SEHNR, CDR2 FQNEAQ (reference sequence). The CDR3 DNA sequence: TGTGCCAGCAGCGTGGACAGGGGGACAGCTAACTATGGCTACACCTTC. This sequence encodes CASSVDRGTANYGYTF.

This clonotype was counted at least ten times. The chain employs TRBV28 and TRBJ1-2; D unresolved. The length of the CDR3 is 12 residues. Trimming removed 7 bases at V and 6 bases at J, with 12 bases between. Germline CDR1 reads MDHEN; CDR2 reads SYDVKM. CDR3 nucleotide sequence: TGTGCCAGCACGGATCAAGGGAATGGCTACACCTTC. Its protein product is CASTDQGNGYTF.

The V gene is TRBV4-1, the J gene TRBJ1-1, with no clear D. V lost 1 base, J lost 0 bases, and 12 bases lay in between. This CDR3 has 16 residues. In germline, CDR1 is MGHRA, CDR2 YSYEKL. The CDR3: CASSQGGIRLNTEAFF. The CDR3, as DNA: TGCGCCAGCAGCCAAGGAGGGATCCGCTTGAACACTGAAGCTTTCTTT.

This chain uses TRBV6-1 with TRBJ2-7; no clear D. Germline V gene sequence: CDR1 MNHNS, CDR2 SASEGT. Deletions cut 5 bases from V and 6 bases from J, with 11 bases between. The CDR3 consists of 12 residues. The CDR3 spells CASSRESSEQYF. The CDR3 DNA sequence: TGTGCCAGCAGTCGCGAATCTAGCGAGCAGTACTTC.

The chain joins TRBV29-1 to TRBJ1-2, with 10 bases identical to TRBD1. Trimming cost V 7 bases and J 8 bases; bases outside gene matches: 7. The CDR3 consists of 12 residues. Germline V CDR1 and CDR2: SQVTM, ANQGSEA. CDR3 bases: TGCAGCGGGGGGACAGGGGTAGGAGGCTACACCTTC. Translated: CSGGTGVGGYTF.